Described below is a single TCR beta chain sequence and its context. Its cognate antigen is unknown. The sample belongs to a study of blood T cells in healthy people across ages. CDR1 and CDR2 (germline): MNHEY, SVGAGI. The CDR3 consists of 16 residues. V was pared by 2 bases and J by 3 bases, with 9 bases of the junction left unmatched. A sample-barcoded 5' primer and a J-beta primer mix were used in a second PCR of roughly 7 to 12 cycles. Any given sample supplied a minimum of 2.5 million CDR3-containing paired-end reads. TCRdb processed the 5' RACE reads anew with MiXCR; each CDR3 protein has one entry. The sample lists under 1 million distinct CDR3 sequences; more than 40% were seen once. Study outcomes and limitations: The study lacked donor CMV status, which possibly confounded expanded clonotype changes.

Sequencing was carried out using blood. The sequence derives from a man in his 60s in good health. The chain is built from TRBV6-5 and TRBJ1-2, with 7 nucleotides matching TRBD1. In DNA form, the CDR3 reads TGTGCCAGCAGTTACGATATCGGGGGGACAGACTATGGCTACACCTTC. Encoded protein: CASSYDIGGTDYGYTF.